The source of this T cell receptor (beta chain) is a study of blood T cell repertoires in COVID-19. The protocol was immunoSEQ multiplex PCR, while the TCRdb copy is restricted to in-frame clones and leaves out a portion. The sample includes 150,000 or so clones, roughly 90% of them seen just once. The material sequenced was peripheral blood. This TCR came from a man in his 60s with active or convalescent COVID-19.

This chain's CDR3 is CASSLRVGTGGNEQFF. In nucleotides, the CDR3 is TGTGCCAGCAGCCTACGTGTTGGGACAGGGGGCAATGAGCAGTTCTTC. The rearrangement uses TRBV3-1 (or the pseudogene TRBV3-2) and TRBJ2-1; 11 bases map to TRBD1. Germline V gene data show CDR1 as LGHDT and CDR2 as YNNKEL (reference sequence). V gave up 4 bases and J gave up 6 bases; unmatched junction bases: 8. The CDR3 consists of 16 residues.